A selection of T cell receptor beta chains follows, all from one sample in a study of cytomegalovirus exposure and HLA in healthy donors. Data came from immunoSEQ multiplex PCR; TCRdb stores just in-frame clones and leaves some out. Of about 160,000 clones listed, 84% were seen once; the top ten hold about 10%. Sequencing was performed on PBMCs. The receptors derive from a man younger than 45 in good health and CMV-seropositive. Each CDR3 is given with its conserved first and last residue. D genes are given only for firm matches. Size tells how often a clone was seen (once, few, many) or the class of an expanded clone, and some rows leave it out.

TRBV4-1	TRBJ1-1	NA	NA	TGCGCCAGCAGCCAAGAATCACAGGCCTTGAACACTGAAGCTTTCTTT	CASSQESQALNTEAFF
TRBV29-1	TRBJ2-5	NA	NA	TGCAGCGTTGGGGGCAGGGGAGAGACCCAGTACTTC	CSVGGRGETQYF
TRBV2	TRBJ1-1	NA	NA	TGTGCCAGCAGTGAAACAGCCGCGAACACTGAAGCTTTCTTT	CASSETAANTEAFF
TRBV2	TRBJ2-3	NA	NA	TGTGCCAGCAGTGCGGGGGGCATTACAGATACGCAGTATTTT	CASSAGGITDTQYF
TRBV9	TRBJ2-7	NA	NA	TGTGCCAGCAGCCCAAGGCGACGCGGAGAACACGCCTACGAGCAGTACTTC	CASSPRRRGEHAYEQYF
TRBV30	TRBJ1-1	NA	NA	TGTGCCCGTTTGGCGGGGCCGAACACTGAAGCTTTCTTT	CARLAGPNTEAFF
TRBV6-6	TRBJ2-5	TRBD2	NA	TGTGCCAGCAGGCGGGGGTTGCAAGAGACCCAGTACTTC	CASRRGLQETQYF
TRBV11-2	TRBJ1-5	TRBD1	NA	TGTGCCAGCAGCTTAGAGGGACAGGGGAGGCGTCAGCCCCAGCATTTT	CASSLEGQGRRQPQHF
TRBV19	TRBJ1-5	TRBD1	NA	TGTGCCAGTAGTATAGTGGACAGGTTCCATCAGCCCCAGCATTTT	CASSIVDRFHQPQHF
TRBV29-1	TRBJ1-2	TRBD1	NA	TGCAGCGCCCTCGGGACAGCCTCGCAGGGGGGCTATGGCTACACCTTC	CSALGTASQGGYGYTF
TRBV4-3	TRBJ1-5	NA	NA	TGCGCCAGCAGCCAAGACAGTAATCAGCCCCAGCATTTT	CASSQDSNQPQHF
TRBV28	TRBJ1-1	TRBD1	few	TGTGCCAGCAGTGTGACAGGGGGGACGGCTTTCTTT	CASSVTGGTAFF
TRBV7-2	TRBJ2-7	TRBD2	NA	TGTGCCAGCACCGTAGCGGGAGCACGCGAGCAGTACTTC	CASTVAGAREQYF
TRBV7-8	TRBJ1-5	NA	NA	TGTGCCAGCAGCTTAATCGAGGGATGGCCCCAGCATTTT	CASSLIEGWPQHF
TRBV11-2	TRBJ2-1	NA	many	TGTGCCAGCAGAGTAGGTCTGCCACGAGGTAATGAGCAGTTCTTC	CASRVGLPRGNEQFF
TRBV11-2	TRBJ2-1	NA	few	TGTGCCAGCAGCCTAGACAGGGTAGGGAGGAATGAGCAGTTCTTC	CASSLDRVGRNEQFF
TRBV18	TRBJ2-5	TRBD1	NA	TGTGCCAGCTCATCATCACAGGGGGACCAAGAGACCCAGTACTTC	CASSSSQGDQETQYF
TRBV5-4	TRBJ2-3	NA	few	TGTGCCAGCAGCTTAAGGAGGGGCGGTCGCACAGATACGCAGTATTTT	CASSLRRGGRTDTQYF
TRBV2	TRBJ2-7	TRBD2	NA	TGTGCCAGCGGGGGGGCCTACGAGCAGTACTTC	CASGGAYEQYF
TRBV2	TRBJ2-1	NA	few	TGTGCCAGCAGCCCATTGACTAGTTCCTACAATGAGCAGTTCTTC	CASSPLTSSYNEQFF
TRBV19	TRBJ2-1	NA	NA	TGTGCCAGTAGTACCTCCCGACAGAACAATGAGCAGTTCTTC	CASSTSRQNNEQFF
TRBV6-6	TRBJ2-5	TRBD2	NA	TGTGCCAGCAGCGACAGCGGGGGGTTCCAAGAGACCCAGTACTTC	CASSDSGGFQETQYF